Below, 5 T cell receptor beta chains from the same sample are listed, as sequenced in a study of cytomegalovirus exposure and HLA in healthy donors. 60 Vbeta and 13 Jbeta primers were used in PCR. TCRdb keeps only in-frame clones here, not all; method: immunoSEQ multiplex PCR. The sample lists more than 95,000 clones, roughly three quarters occurring once. The specimen was PBMCs. The receptors were sampled from a woman between 35 and 50 years old in good health and CMV-seronegative.

V gene TRBV13 combines with J gene TRBJ2-1; TRBD2 might be the D (6 bases). Trimming removed 3 bases at V and 9 bases at J, with 15 bases between. From germline, CDR1 is PRHDT and CDR2 FYEKMQ (reference sequence). The length of the CDR3 is 14 residues. CDR3 DNA: TGTGCCAGCAGCTTCGGCGGGATATCGAGTGAGCAGTTCTTC. Translation: CASSFGGISSEQFF.

The CDR3 bases are TGTGCCAGCAGTCATCCGCGGGGCACCGGGGAGCTGTTTTTT. This codes for CASSHPRGTGELFF. The chain recombines TRBV7-3 with TRBJ2-2, with a tentative D call TRBD2 (6 bases). V was trimmed by 6 bases and J by 4 bases, leaving 12 bases between them. CDR1 is SGHTA and CDR2 is FQGTGA in the germline V gene. The CDR3 sequence is 14 residues long.

This clone is medium-sized (0.01 to 0.1%) within its sample. The V gene is TRBV5-1, the J gene TRBJ1-3, with D perhaps matching TRBD1 (6 bases). CDR1 and CDR2 (germline): SGHRS, YFSETQ. This CDR3 is 17 amino acids long. Between the trimmed V and J ends, which lost 1 base and 0 bases, there was a span of 14 bases. CDR3 DNA: TGCGCCAGCAGCTTGTCAGGCGGGGGCAGCTCTGGAAACACCATATATTTT. As protein: CASSLSGGGSSGNTIYF.

This clone was counted only a few times. This chain connects TRBV5-1 to TRBJ1-1; weak D call: TRBD1 (5 bases). CDR3 length: 15 amino acids. V was cut by 2 bases and J by 0 bases, with 11 bases left in between. The germline V gene encodes CDR1 SGHRS and CDR2 YFSETQ. The CDR3 bases are TGCGCCAGCAGCTTTAGGGGCCTCATGAACACTGAAGCTTTCTTT. It translates to CASSFRGLMNTEAFF.

CDR3 sequence: CASNGPSADRAKPYEQYF. The CDR3 DNA follows: TGCGCCAGCAACGGACCATCCGCGGACAGGGCGAAACCGTACGAGCAGTACTTC. V gene TRBV5-1 combines with J gene TRBJ2-7; TRBD1 matches at 8 bases. Germline-derived CDR1 and CDR2 are SGHRS and YFSETQ. CDR3 length: 18 amino acids. Germline trimming cut 6 bases from V and 4 bases from J; bases unmatched to any gene: 21.